The rows below give T cell receptor beta chains drawn from one sample of a study of T cell changes during pregnancy in multiple sclerosis. Measured with immunoSEQ multiplex PCR; TCRdb has only the in-frame clones, and not every one. The table lists 28,000 or so clones, about 91% of them singletons, with 0.6% to 0.8% in the top ten. The sequencing used CD4+ T cells from peripheral blood mononuclear cells, collected in the first trimester of pregnancy. The receptors stem from a female donor in good health, enrolled as a control in a pregnancy study. Each CDR3 is given with its conserved first and last residue. Fields, in order: J gene, clone size, V gene, D gene, CDR3 DNA, CDR3 protein. D genes are given only for firm matches. Some rows mark clone size as missing; the rest say once, few, many or name a class of expanded clone.

j_call: TRBJ2-3; clone_size: once; v_call: TRBV5-1; d_call: TRBD2; cdr3_nt: TGCGCCAGCAGCCTATCGACTAGCGAGGAGCTAGATACGCAGTATTTT; cdr3_aa: CASSLSTSEELDTQYF
j_call: TRBJ2-3; clone_size: .; v_call: TRBV19; d_call: TRBD1; cdr3_nt: TGTGCCAGTAGATCTTCGGGACAGAGCACAGATACGCAGTATTTT; cdr3_aa: CASRSSGQSTDTQYF
j_call: TRBJ2-7; clone_size: .; v_call: TRBV19; d_call: .; cdr3_nt: TGTGCCAGCTCACAGGGTCGGGGAGAGCAGTACTTC; cdr3_aa: CASSQGRGEQYF
j_call: TRBJ1-2; clone_size: .; v_call: TRBV7-2; d_call: TRBD1; cdr3_nt: TGTGCCAGCAGCTTAAGTCAAGGGACAGGGGAGCTCCCCTTC; cdr3_aa: CASSLSQGTGELPF
j_call: TRBJ2-7; clone_size: .; v_call: TRBV5-4; d_call: .; cdr3_nt: TGTGCCAGCAGCTCACAAAACAGACAGTATTCCTCCTACGAGCAGTACTTC; cdr3_aa: CASSSQNRQYSSYEQYF
j_call: TRBJ1-5; clone_size: .; v_call: TRBV21-1; d_call: .; cdr3_nt: TGTGCCAGCAGCAAAGCCGAGGGGGAGAGTTATCGCAATCAGCCCCAGCATTTT; cdr3_aa: CASSKAEGESYRNQPQHF
j_call: TRBJ2-5; clone_size: .; v_call: TRBV7-7; d_call: TRBD2; cdr3_nt: TGTGCTAGCAGTTCCGGGGGGGCAGAGACCCAGTACTTC; cdr3_aa: CASSSGGAETQYF
j_call: TRBJ2-2; clone_size: few; v_call: TRBV14; d_call: TRBD1; cdr3_nt: TGTGCCAGCAGCCCAATAAGACAGGGGGCCGGGGAGCTGTTTTTT; cdr3_aa: CASSPIRQGAGELFF
j_call: TRBJ2-7; clone_size: .; v_call: TRBV4-2; d_call: .; cdr3_nt: TGTGCCAGCAGCCAAGAAGTCAGGAGGAGCGAGCAGTACTTC; cdr3_aa: CASSQEVRRSEQYF
j_call: TRBJ1-5; clone_size: .; v_call: TRBV10-3; d_call: TRBD1; cdr3_nt: TGTGCCATCAGTGCGATCCAGGGGGCGCGTCAGCCCCAGCATTTT; cdr3_aa: CAISAIQGARQPQHF
j_call: TRBJ1-2; clone_size: once; v_call: TRBV29-1; d_call: .; cdr3_nt: TGCAGCGTTGCAGGTTCTCTAGGGAGGGGTGGCTACACCTTC; cdr3_aa: CSVAGSLGRGGYTF
j_call: TRBJ2-7; clone_size: .; v_call: TRBV11-2; d_call: TRBD1; cdr3_nt: TGTGCCAGCAGTGGCGACAGGGTTTCCTACGAGCAGTACTTC; cdr3_aa: CASSGDRVSYEQYF
j_call: TRBJ2-1; clone_size: .; v_call: TRBV7-3; d_call: .; cdr3_nt: TGTGCCAGCAGCTTAATTGGGACAACTGACAATGAGCAGTTCTTC; cdr3_aa: CASSLIGTTDNEQFF
j_call: TRBJ1-5; clone_size: .; v_call: TRBV15; d_call: .; cdr3_nt: TGTGCCACCAGCAGAGATCCGGGGGGGGGTCAGCCCCAGCATTTT; cdr3_aa: CATSRDPGGGQPQHF
j_call: TRBJ2-7; clone_size: .; v_call: TRBV7-9; d_call: .; cdr3_nt: TGTGCCAGCAGCTTAGTTGCCTCGAGGGTTTGGGACGAGCAGTACTTC; cdr3_aa: CASSLVASRVWDEQYF
j_call: TRBJ1-1; clone_size: few; v_call: TRBV9; d_call: .; cdr3_nt: TGTGCCAGCAGCGTAGGAACAGGGACTGAAGCTTTCTTT; cdr3_aa: CASSVGTGTEAFF
j_call: TRBJ2-7; clone_size: .; v_call: TRBV4-3; d_call: TRBD2; cdr3_nt: TGCGCCAGCAGCCAAGCGGGACTAGCGGAAGAGCAGTACTTC; cdr3_aa: CASSQAGLAEEQYF
j_call: TRBJ2-3; clone_size: few; v_call: TRBV15; d_call: TRBD1; cdr3_nt: TGTGCCACCAGCAGAGGAGGCGGACAGGGGTTCACAGATACGCAGTATTTT; cdr3_aa: CATSRGGGQGFTDTQYF
j_call: TRBJ1-1; clone_size: .; v_call: TRBV9; d_call: .; cdr3_nt: TGTGCCAGCAGCGTAGCGGCGGAATGGAGCACTGAAGCTTTCTTT; cdr3_aa: CASSVAAEWSTEAFF
j_call: TRBJ2-2; clone_size: .; v_call: TRBV6-5; d_call: .; cdr3_nt: TGTGCCAGCAGAAAGCCGGGACAATCCGGGGAGCTGTTTTTT; cdr3_aa: CASRKPGQSGELFF
j_call: TRBJ1-3; clone_size: .; v_call: TRBV19; d_call: .; cdr3_nt: TGTGCCAGTAGTAACCTCCAGGGTGTATCTGGAAACACCATATATTTT; cdr3_aa: CASSNLQGVSGNTIYF
j_call: TRBJ1-1; clone_size: .; v_call: TRBV5-4; d_call: TRBD1; cdr3_nt: TGTGCCAGCAGCTTAACAGGGGGGGATGAAGCTTTCTTT; cdr3_aa: CASSLTGGDEAFF
j_call: TRBJ2-5; clone_size: .; v_call: TRBV6-1; d_call: TRBD2; cdr3_nt: TGTGCCAGCAGTGAAGCGCTTGAAAGGACTAGGATACAAGAGACCCAGTACTTC; cdr3_aa: CASSEALERTRIQETQYF
j_call: TRBJ2-7; clone_size: .; v_call: TRBV6-5; d_call: .; cdr3_nt: TGTGCCAGCAGCTCAGGACAGTCCTACGAGCAGTACTTC; cdr3_aa: CASSSGQSYEQYF
j_call: TRBJ1-1; clone_size: few; v_call: TRBV23-1; d_call: .; cdr3_nt: TGCGCCAGCGGATGGGATCAGGGCGGTTGTCCTCCAGACACTGAAGCTTTCTTT; cdr3_aa: CASGWDQGGCPPDTEAFF
j_call: TRBJ1-2; clone_size: .; v_call: TRBV19; d_call: .; cdr3_nt: TGTGCCAGTAGTATTCAGGGGCGGGCTACCTATGGCTACACCTTC; cdr3_aa: CASSIQGRATYGYTF
j_call: TRBJ2-1; clone_size: .; v_call: TRBV4-3; d_call: .; cdr3_nt: TGCGCCAGCAGCCAAGATGAAGGAGTCCACAATGAGCAGTTCTTC; cdr3_aa: CASSQDEGVHNEQFF
j_call: TRBJ2-7; clone_size: .; v_call: TRBV7-8; d_call: .; cdr3_nt: TGTGCCAGCAGCTTAGTTGTAGGGGCGGCCGAGCAGTACTTC; cdr3_aa: CASSLVVGAAEQYF
j_call: TRBJ2-1; clone_size: few; v_call: TRBV15; d_call: .; cdr3_nt: TGTGCCACCAGCAGAGATCTAAGCGATGAGCAGTTCTTC; cdr3_aa: CATSRDLSDEQFF
j_call: TRBJ1-1; clone_size: .; v_call: TRBV6-1; d_call: .; cdr3_nt: TGTGCCAGCAGTGACGGGGTAGGCACTGAAGCTTTCTTT; cdr3_aa: CASSDGVGTEAFF
j_call: TRBJ2-7; clone_size: .; v_call: TRBV6-6; d_call: TRBD1; cdr3_nt: TGTGCCAGCAGGGATTCCGGGGACAGAGGCTCCTACGAGCAGTACTTC; cdr3_aa: CASRDSGDRGSYEQYF
j_call: TRBJ2-2; clone_size: .; v_call: TRBV18; d_call: TRBD2; cdr3_nt: TGTGCCAGCTCACCGACTAGCGGTTCCACCGGGGAGCTGTTTTTT; cdr3_aa: CASSPTSGSTGELFF
j_call: TRBJ2-5; clone_size: .; v_call: TRBV2; d_call: TRBD2; cdr3_nt: TGTGCCAGCGCTGGGGTAGCGGGGGGCGCCCAGTACTTC; cdr3_aa: CASAGVAGGAQYF
j_call: TRBJ1-1; clone_size: .; v_call: TRBV19; d_call: TRBD1; cdr3_nt: TGTGCCAGTAGTGGGACAGGGGGAAGCCGGTCGTGGAACACTGAAGCTTTCTTT; cdr3_aa: CASSGTGGSRSWNTEAFF
j_call: TRBJ2-5; clone_size: .; v_call: TRBV5-1; d_call: TRBD1; cdr3_nt: TGCGCCAGCAGCCCTCCGGGACAGCGAGAGACCCAGTACTTC; cdr3_aa: CASSPPGQRETQYF
j_call: TRBJ1-1; clone_size: medium-sized; v_call: TRBV7-2; d_call: TRBD1; cdr3_nt: TGTGCCAGCACCGGACAGGGGAACACTGAAGCTTTCTTT; cdr3_aa: CASTGQGNTEAFF
j_call: TRBJ2-3; clone_size: .; v_call: TRBV7-3; d_call: TRBD2; cdr3_nt: TGTGCCAGCAGCCAGGGACTAGCGGGGGGAACAGATACGCAGTATTTT; cdr3_aa: CASSQGLAGGTDTQYF
j_call: TRBJ2-7; clone_size: few; v_call: TRBV18; d_call: .; cdr3_nt: TGTGCCAGTTCCCGTACCCACGGACAGAACCGAGGGTACGAGCAGTACTTC; cdr3_aa: CASSRTHGQNRGYEQYF
j_call: TRBJ2-3; clone_size: .; v_call: TRBV19; d_call: TRBD2; cdr3_nt: TGTGCCACAACGGCGGGGGGGCTTGCAGATACGCAGTATTTT; cdr3_aa: CATTAGGLADTQYF
j_call: TRBJ2-3; clone_size: .; v_call: TRBV11-3; d_call: TRBD2; cdr3_nt: TGTGCCAGCAGCCGACTAGCGTCCGCAGATACGCAGTATTTT; cdr3_aa: CASSRLASADTQYF
j_call: TRBJ1-5; clone_size: .; v_call: TRBV6-5; d_call: .; cdr3_nt: TGTGCCAGCAGTGGGGGGGATTTTCAGCCCCAGCATTTT; cdr3_aa: CASSGGDFQPQHF
j_call: TRBJ2-5; clone_size: .; v_call: TRBV2; d_call: .; cdr3_nt: TGTGCCAGCAGTGCTCTTCAAGGGGCTCAAGGGACCCAGTACTTC; cdr3_aa: CASSALQGAQGTQYF
j_call: TRBJ1-1; clone_size: .; v_call: TRBV7-9; d_call: .; cdr3_nt: TGTGCCAGCAGCCCAGCCCGACAAGCAGAAGCTTTCTTT; cdr3_aa: CASSPARQAEAFF
j_call: TRBJ2-7; clone_size: once; v_call: TRBV29-1; d_call: .; cdr3_nt: TGCAGCGTTCTACAGGAGCCCCCCCACGAGCAGTACTTC; cdr3_aa: CSVLQEPPHEQYF
j_call: TRBJ2-7; clone_size: .; v_call: TRBV2; d_call: TRBD2; cdr3_nt: TGTGCCAGCACCACATGGGGGGGGAAGCACGAGCAGTACTTC; cdr3_aa: CASTTWGGKHEQYF
j_call: TRBJ2-3; clone_size: .; v_call: TRBV5-1; d_call: .; cdr3_nt: TGCGCCAGCAGCGCGGACATGAGCACAGATACGCAGTATTTT; cdr3_aa: CASSADMSTDTQYF
j_call: TRBJ2-7; clone_size: .; v_call: TRBV5-6; d_call: .; cdr3_nt: TGTGCCAGCAGCTTGAGTCACATCTACGAGCAGTACTTC; cdr3_aa: CASSLSHIYEQYF
j_call: TRBJ2-1; clone_size: .; v_call: TRBV7-2; d_call: .; cdr3_nt: TGTGCCAGCAGCACCCTCAGGGTCTCCTACAATGAGCAGTTCTTC; cdr3_aa: CASSTLRVSYNEQFF